This TCR beta chain derives from a study of CD8 T cells in ankylosing spondylitis. Study-wide findings and caveats: Disease-linked clones were found to be CD8+ and relatively rare in peripheral blood. Some motif variants had been reported before (in reactive arthritis synovial fluid and blood). The study looked at matched synovial fluid samples from ankylosing spondylitis patients. Disease-linked clones were reported to be significantly enriched there.

In the case of this clonotype: The target antigen is unknown.

Libraries for TCR beta were made by quantitative 5'-RACE with molecular barcodes. From the 5' RACE reads, TCRdb called clonotypes with MiXCR, one entry per CDR3 protein. The sample has some 220,000 distinct CDR3 sequences, more than 9% seen once; the top ten hold about 3%. Germline CDR1 SNHLY, CDR2 FYNNEI. This CDR3 contains 16 residues. With V trimmed by 6 bases and J by 5 bases, 10 bases remained unmatched. The sequenced material came from blood, either unsorted or a sorted T cell fraction (not recorded which). This TCR derives from a male donor with ankylosing spondylitis or in good health (not recorded which). This chain links TRBV2 with TRBJ2-1; TRBD2 matches at 10 bases. The CDR3 DNA is TGTGCCAGCAGCCCCACGGGACTAGCGCTTAACAATGAGCAGTTCTTC. This encodes CASSPTGLALNNEQFF.